The present TCR beta chain was sequenced within a study of immune evolution from preneoplasia to lung adenocarcinoma. TCRdb's copy holds only in-frame clones and misses some; the assay was immunoSEQ multiplex PCR. The sample shows about 4,900 clones, approximately 91% of them seen only once. H&E slides confirmed each diagnosis, reviewed by two pathologists independently. After pathologic assessment, macro-dissection selected premalignant or tumor cells for extraction. The origin of this receptor is a person between 45 and 65 years old with lung adenocarcinoma. Source material: FFPE invasive lung adenocarcinoma tissue.

The DNA of the CDR3 is TGTGCCTGCATGACAGGGATAAACACTGAAGCTTTCTTT. Translating it yields CACMTGINTEAFF. The genes are TRBV30 and TRBJ1-1; 7 bases line up with TRBD1. The CDR3 totals 13 residues. V lost 6 bases to trimming and J lost 2 bases; unmatched junction nucleotides: 6. From germline, CDR1 is GTSNPN and CDR2 SVGIG (reference sequence). Using reference TRBV30 and TRBJ1-1 for the parts outside the CDR3, the full variable domain is SQTIHQWPATLVQPVGSPLSLECTVEGTSNPNLYWYRQAAGRGLQLLFYSVGIGQISSEVPQNLSASRPQDRQFILSSKKLLLSDSGFYLCACMTGINTEAFFGQGTRLTVV.